This is a list of T cell receptor beta chains from one sample in a study of early T cells in non-severe SARS-CoV-2 infection. TCRdb used MiXCR to reprocess the 5' RACE reads, holding one entry per CDR3 protein. Altogether approximately 100,000 distinct CDR3 sequences are present, approximately 17% being singletons, with the ten largest covering roughly 1.3%. The sequenced material came from whole blood. The receptors shown here come from an adult who was a healthcare worker with PCR-confirmed SARS-CoV-2 infection or an uninfected control (not recorded which). Each CDR3 is given with its conserved first and last residue. Only part of the rows carry a size: once, few, many, or a class if the clone is expanded.

size: many; J: TRBJ2-5; V: TRBV18; CDR3: CASSYQETQYF
size: -; J: TRBJ2-1; V: TRBV5-6; CDR3: CASSPPGTRSYNEQFF
size: -; J: TRBJ2-1; V: TRBV27; CDR3: CASSLRFPSPTSVHNEQFF
size: -; J: TRBJ1-2; V: TRBV11-2; CDR3: CASSSTWDRDPQNYGYTF
size: many; J: TRBJ2-7; V: TRBV6-6; CDR3: CASSYGRGGDYEQYF
size: -; J: TRBJ1-2; V: TRBV4-2; CDR3: CASSQVSLGGVRGYTF
size: -; J: TRBJ2-7; V: TRBV6-2/TRBV6-3; CDR3: CASSGGETGEQYF
size: -; J: TRBJ2-1; V: TRBV9; CDR3: CASDAGQYNEQFF
size: many; J: TRBJ2-5; V: TRBV11-2; CDR3: CASSFSYGTRYHGTQYF
size: many; J: TRBJ1-6; V: TRBV7-8; CDR3: CASSLRGRKNSPLHF
size: -; J: TRBJ2-7; V: TRBV6-6; CDR3: CASSYSIYEQYF
size: few; J: TRBJ2-1; V: TRBV5-1; CDR3: CASSLALAGSYNEQFF
size: -; J: TRBJ2-3; V: TRBV20-1; CDR3: CSASGSRDTQYF
size: -; J: TRBJ1-2; V: TRBV20-1; CDR3: CRPGQGPYGYTF
size: -; J: TRBJ2-4; V: TRBV7-9; CDR3: CASSLIEGKNIQYF
size: -; J: TRBJ1-5; V: TRBV7-2; CDR3: CASSSEGYSNQPQHF
size: -; J: TRBJ2-3; V: TRBV12-3/TRBV12-4; CDR3: CATSRAATDTQYF
size: few; J: TRBJ1-1; V: TRBV9; CDR3: CASSVGARRGSGTEAFF
size: few; J: TRBJ1-3; V: TRBV6-1; CDR3: CASSEPWADQSGNTIYF
size: few; J: TRBJ1-2; V: TRBV12-3/TRBV12-4; CDR3: CASSPDRSRGYTF
size: -; J: TRBJ2-2; V: TRBV24-1; CDR3: CATSGGRELTGELFF
size: -; J: TRBJ2-2; V: TRBV6-1; CDR3: CASSSGGNGELFF